This T cell receptor beta chain was captured by sequencing in a study of T cell changes during pregnancy in multiple sclerosis. CDR3 length: 14 amino acids. Per germline, CDR1 SEHNR and CDR2 FQNEAQ (reference sequence). The V gene lost 0 bases and the J gene lost 0 bases, with 5 bases spanning the gap. Only in-frame clones appear in the TCRdb table, and some are missing; sequencing was by immunoSEQ multiplex PCR. This sample carries about 49,000 clones, 94% of them seen once, and the ten largest clones take 5.5%. This TCR derives from a female donor with multiple sclerosis, enrolled in a pregnancy study. The chain uses TRBV7-9 and TRBJ1-2; no firm D call. Source: CD8+ T cells from peripheral blood mononuclear cells, taken before pregnancy. This CDR3 is CASSLAPANYGYTF. The CDR3 nucleotides read TGTGCCAGCAGCTTAGCTCCAGCTAACTATGGCTACACCTTC.